Listed below are T cell receptor beta chains from one sample, sequenced in a study of blood T cell repertoires in COVID-19. Clones were sequenced by immunoSEQ multiplex PCR, and TCRdb holds only the in-frame ones, with some missing. The table shows some 150,000 clones, with 84% occurring only once. Sequenced material: peripheral blood. These receptors all stem from a man in his forties or fifties who had recovered from COVID-19. CDR3s include the opening cysteine and the closing phenylalanine or tryptophan. D genes are given only for firm matches. Rows may omit the clone size; those that give it use once, few, many or a size class.

v_call: TRBV11-2; j_call: TRBJ2-1; clone_size: -; d_call: -; cdr3_aa: CASRSYNEQFF; cdr3_nt: TGTGCCAGCAGATCGTACAATGAGCAGTTCTTC
v_call: TRBV10-3; j_call: TRBJ1-1; clone_size: -; d_call: TRBD1; cdr3_aa: CAISESTGGSTEAFF; cdr3_nt: TGTGCCATCAGTGAGTCGACAGGGGGGAGCACTGAAGCTTTCTTT
v_call: TRBV7-2; j_call: TRBJ1-4; clone_size: -; d_call: TRBD1; cdr3_aa: CASSSRDRVSATNEKLFF; cdr3_nt: TGTGCCAGCAGCTCCCGGGACAGGGTATCCGCAACTAATGAAAAACTGTTTTTT
v_call: TRBV28; j_call: TRBJ2-7; clone_size: -; d_call: -; cdr3_aa: CASSSGFRYEQYF; cdr3_nt: TGTGCCAGCAGTTCAGGATTCCGCTACGAGCAGTACTTC
v_call: TRBV9; j_call: TRBJ2-2; clone_size: -; d_call: TRBD2; cdr3_aa: CASSVDAGGTGELFF; cdr3_nt: TGTGCCAGCAGCGTAGATGCGGGAGGCACCGGGGAGCTGTTTTTT
v_call: TRBV5-1; j_call: TRBJ2-7; clone_size: once; d_call: TRBD1; cdr3_aa: CASSINRGLEEQYF; cdr3_nt: TGCGCCAGCAGCATAAACAGGGGGCTAGAAGAGCAGTACTTC
v_call: TRBV5-6; j_call: TRBJ2-7; clone_size: -; d_call: -; cdr3_aa: CASSPSSREQYF; cdr3_nt: TGTGCCAGCAGCCCGAGTTCGAGGGAGCAGTACTTC
v_call: TRBV7-9; j_call: TRBJ2-7; clone_size: -; d_call: TRBD2; cdr3_aa: CASSPKAGGPYEQYF; cdr3_nt: TGTGCCAGCAGCCCGAAAGCGGGAGGGCCTTACGAGCAGTACTTC
v_call: TRBV28; j_call: TRBJ2-7; clone_size: -; d_call: TRBD1; cdr3_aa: CASSGDRELSYEQYF; cdr3_nt: TGTGCCAGCAGTGGGGACAGGGAGCTCTCCTACGAGCAGTACTTC
v_call: TRBV14; j_call: TRBJ2-3; clone_size: -; d_call: -; cdr3_aa: CASSQRIARSSTDTQYF; cdr3_nt: TGTGCCAGCAGCCAAAGAATTGCGCGGAGTAGCACAGATACGCAGTATTTT
v_call: TRBV20-1; j_call: TRBJ2-1; clone_size: once; d_call: TRBD2; cdr3_aa: CSALLANKQFF; cdr3_nt: TGCAGTGCCCTACTAGCGAACAAGCAGTTCTTC
v_call: TRBV12-5; j_call: TRBJ2-2; clone_size: -; d_call: TRBD2; cdr3_aa: CASGPPAGGTGELFF; cdr3_nt: TGTGCTAGTGGTCCCCCTGCGGGGGGGACCGGGGAGCTGTTTTTT
v_call: TRBV27; j_call: TRBJ1-1; clone_size: once; d_call: -; cdr3_aa: CASSSGTEAFF; cdr3_nt: TGTGCCAGCAGTTCCGGGACTGAAGCTTTCTTT
v_call: TRBV7-9; j_call: TRBJ2-3; clone_size: -; d_call: TRBD1; cdr3_aa: CASSFGDRGREDTQYF; cdr3_nt: TGTGCCAGCAGCTTCGGGGACAGGGGGCGTGAAGATACGCAGTATTTT
v_call: TRBV19; j_call: TRBJ1-2; clone_size: -; d_call: TRBD1; cdr3_aa: CASSISPGTANGYTF; cdr3_nt: TGTGCCAGTAGTATTTCACCCGGGACAGCAAATGGCTACACCTTC
v_call: TRBV7-9; j_call: TRBJ1-2; clone_size: -; d_call: -; cdr3_aa: CASSWAGGRMSYGYTF; cdr3_nt: TGTGCCAGCAGCTGGGCGGGTGGACGGATGAGCTATGGCTACACCTTC
v_call: TRBV7-2; j_call: TRBJ2-2; clone_size: -; d_call: -; cdr3_aa: CASSTRSGELFF; cdr3_nt: TGTGCCAGCAGCACTCGGTCCGGGGAGCTGTTTTTT
v_call: TRBV3-1/TRBV3-2; j_call: TRBJ1-1; clone_size: -; d_call: TRBD1; cdr3_aa: CASSQDHPGTGVTEAFF; cdr3_nt: TGTGCCAGCAGCCAAGATCATCCGGGTACAGGGGTCACTGAAGCTTTCTTT
v_call: TRBV2; j_call: TRBJ2-4; clone_size: -; d_call: TRBD1; cdr3_aa: CASSGDRGYIQYF; cdr3_nt: TGTGCCAGCAGTGGGGACAGGGGTTACATTCAGTACTTC
v_call: TRBV6-4; j_call: TRBJ2-1; clone_size: -; d_call: -; cdr3_aa: CASSDSTSRRNNEQFF; cdr3_nt: TGTGCCAGCAGTGACTCAACTAGCCGTAGGAACAATGAGCAGTTCTTC
v_call: TRBV7-2; j_call: TRBJ2-4; clone_size: -; d_call: -; cdr3_aa: CASSLERSAKNIQYF; cdr3_nt: TGTGCCAGCAGCTTAGAACGGTCCGCCAAAAACATTCAGTACTTC
v_call: TRBV18; j_call: TRBJ1-2; clone_size: few; d_call: -; cdr3_aa: CASSPNEASNYGYTF; cdr3_nt: TGTGCCAGCTCACCAAATGAGGCGTCTAACTATGGCTACACCTTC
v_call: TRBV2; j_call: TRBJ2-3; clone_size: -; d_call: TRBD1; cdr3_aa: CASRGTGGTDTQYF; cdr3_nt: TGTGCCAGCAGGGGGACAGGGGGCACAGATACGCAGTATTTT
v_call: TRBV5-1; j_call: TRBJ2-7; clone_size: -; d_call: -; cdr3_aa: CASSPAEGAQYF; cdr3_nt: TGCGCCAGCAGCCCAGCCGAGGGCGCCCAGTACTTC
v_call: TRBV7-2; j_call: TRBJ2-6; clone_size: -; d_call: -; cdr3_aa: CASSSISGANVLTF; cdr3_nt: TGTGCCAGCAGCTCCATCTCTGGGGCCAACGTCCTGACTTTC
v_call: TRBV5-1; j_call: TRBJ2-5; clone_size: once; d_call: -; cdr3_aa: CASSLGGAILETQYF; cdr3_nt: TGCGCCAGCAGCTTGGGGGGCGCCATTTTAGAGACCCAGTACTTC
v_call: TRBV2; j_call: TRBJ2-2; clone_size: -; d_call: -; cdr3_aa: CASRRTASGELFF; cdr3_nt: TGTGCCAGCAGGAGGACAGCGTCGGGGGAGCTGTTTTTT
v_call: TRBV7-2; j_call: TRBJ2-1; clone_size: -; d_call: TRBD1; cdr3_aa: CASSPRGNNEQFF; cdr3_nt: TGTGCCAGCAGCCCCAGGGGGAATAATGAGCAGTTCTTC
v_call: TRBV6-6; j_call: TRBJ2-7; clone_size: -; d_call: -; cdr3_aa: CASSWGQSSSYEQYF; cdr3_nt: TGTGCCAGCAGTTGGGGCCAAAGTTCATCCTACGAGCAGTACTTC
v_call: TRBV5-6; j_call: TRBJ2-1; clone_size: once; d_call: -; cdr3_aa: CASSRRRLGNNEQFF; cdr3_nt: TGTGCCAGCAGCAGACGGAGATTAGGTAACAATGAGCAGTTCTTC
v_call: TRBV7-9; j_call: TRBJ2-7; clone_size: -; d_call: TRBD1; cdr3_aa: CASSFAALQTGVSYEQYF; cdr3_nt: TGTGCCAGCAGCTTTGCGGCCCTCCAGACAGGGGTTTCCTACGAGCAGTACTTC
v_call: TRBV9; j_call: TRBJ1-6; clone_size: -; d_call: TRBD1; cdr3_aa: CASSVVSPGQGVSPLHF; cdr3_nt: TGTGCCAGCAGCGTAGTTTCCCCGGGACAGGGGGTGTCACCCCTCCACTTT
v_call: TRBV4-2; j_call: TRBJ2-4; clone_size: -; d_call: -; cdr3_aa: CASSQDGRGHIQYF; cdr3_nt: TGTGCCAGCAGCCAAGACGGGAGAGGGCACATTCAGTACTTC
v_call: TRBV12-3/TRBV12-4; j_call: TRBJ1-5; clone_size: -; d_call: -; cdr3_aa: CASSGGGPQHF; cdr3_nt: TGTGCCAGCAGTGGTGGAGGACCCCAGCATTTT
v_call: TRBV7-2; j_call: TRBJ1-2; clone_size: -; d_call: TRBD1; cdr3_aa: CASSLGQGFNYGYTF; cdr3_nt: TGTGCCAGCAGCTTGGGACAGGGATTTAACTATGGCTACACCTTC
v_call: TRBV2; j_call: TRBJ1-1; clone_size: -; d_call: -; cdr3_aa: CASSEELGADTEAFF; cdr3_nt: TGTGCCAGCAGTGAAGAGCTGGGGGCTGACACTGAAGCTTTCTTT
v_call: TRBV6-2/TRBV6-3; j_call: TRBJ2-3; clone_size: -; d_call: -; cdr3_aa: CASSYPQRDTQYF; cdr3_nt: TGTGCCAGCAGTTACCCCCAGAGGGATACGCAGTATTTT
v_call: TRBV2; j_call: TRBJ1-2; clone_size: -; d_call: -; cdr3_aa: CASSEGEDYGYTF; cdr3_nt: TGTGCCAGCAGTGAGGGGGAGGACTATGGCTACACCTTC
v_call: TRBV28; j_call: TRBJ1-5; clone_size: -; d_call: TRBD1; cdr3_aa: CASSSAGTAPWDPQHF; cdr3_nt: TGTGCCAGCAGTTCCGCCGGGACAGCACCCTGGGATCCCCAGCATTTT
v_call: TRBV29-1; j_call: TRBJ2-1; clone_size: -; d_call: TRBD2; cdr3_aa: CSPRGPSGRYDEQFF; cdr3_nt: TGCAGCCCCCGGGGGCCTAGCGGGAGGTACGATGAGCAGTTCTTC
v_call: TRBV7-6; j_call: TRBJ2-3; clone_size: once; d_call: -; cdr3_aa: CASSLGGWGRGTDTQYF; cdr3_nt: TGTGCCAGCAGCTTAGGGGGGTGGGGCAGGGGAACAGATACGCAGTATTTT